The source of this T cell receptor (beta chain) is a study of sequential checkpoint blockade in melanoma. The overall study: Both treatment sequences were followed by maintenance nivolumab. DNA from 70 to 95 pretreatment tumor samples underwent TCRβ immunosequencing.

This clone is labeled medium-sized. Its matching antigen is unknown. TCRdb's copy holds only in-frame clones and misses some; the assay was immunoSEQ multiplex PCR. The table records some 3,300 clones, under 25% of them present only once. Trimming stripped 6 bases from V and 1 base from J, with 15 bases between. Germline assignment: CDR1 SGHNT and CDR2 YENEEA. The CDR3 consists of 15 residues. Study-wide points: Mutational load did not correlate with tumor T-cell fraction or clonality.

Treatment here: randomized to nivolumab then ipilimumab (arm A) or the reverse (arm B). The sample here was tumor tissue (inferred from file names), taken from a patient given nivolumab and ipilimumab in sequence. This sequence was found in a human donor with melanoma. The gene calls are TRBV11-3 and TRBJ1-1, with a possible D match to TRBD1 (5 bases). CDR3 protein: CASRLLTGTNTEAFF. In nucleotides, the CDR3 is TGTGCCAGCAGACTACTTACAGGCACGAACACTGAAGCTTTCTTT.